The sequence of this TCR beta chain was determined in a study of shared clonotypes between healthy human individuals. Broader study findings: As a rule, naive subsets had a larger estimated richness than memory subsets.

The CDR3 length is 17 residues. V gave up 7 bases and J gave up 0 bases; unmatched junction bases: 8. Germline V CDR1 and CDR2: MDHEN, SYDVKM. Genomic DNA from each subset was divided evenly over several immunoSEQ plates. Each replicate PCR on the sorted subsets used 200 ng DNA (about 30,000 T cell genomes). Data came from immunoSEQ multiplex PCR; TCRdb stores just in-frame clones and leaves some out. This sample yields roughly 2,300,000 clones, of which about 90% are seen a single time; about 0.41% belongs to the top ten. Comment on this clone: Its target is not known.

This TCR came from a man between 18 and 35 years old in good health. Some clones in this sample may be carry-over from other donors' samples. J is TRBJ2-1 and V is TRBV28; TRBD2 matches at 11 bases. Material: naive CD4+ T cells from PBMCs. The subset was: CD45RA+ positively selected. CDR3 coding DNA: TGTGCCAGCAAGGTTTGGGGACTAGCGGACTCCTACAATGAGCAGTTCTTC. It codes for CASKVWGLADSYNEQFF.